These 21 T cell receptor beta chains were sequenced from one sample in a study of shared clonotypes between healthy human individuals. Generated by immunoSEQ multiplex PCR, the TCRdb table keeps only in-frame clones and is missing some. The data contain about 2.3 million clones, 85% to 95% of them singletons. Sequenced sample: naive CD4+ T cells from PBMCs. Subset here: CD45RA+ positively selected. All receptors come from a man younger than 35 in good health. Some clones in this sample may be carry-over from other donors' samples.

This chain joins TRBV5-1 and TRBJ1-2; 9 nucleotides agree with TRBD1. V trimming: 4 bases; J trimming: 7 bases; junction bases outside the gene matches: 17. CDR1 and CDR2 (germline): SGHRS, YFSETQ. The CDR3 spans 17 residues. This chain's CDR3 is CASSPSWDRASYGGYTF. The CDR3 region has the DNA TGCGCCAGCAGCCCGAGCTGGGACAGGGCTTCCTATGGTGGCTACACCTTC.

CDR3 bases: TGTGCCACCAGCAGAGATGTATCGGGGGAACAGACAGCTTTCTTT. Its protein product is CATSRDVSGEQTAFF. The chain couples TRBV15 to TRBJ1-1, with D perhaps matching TRBD1 (5 bases). V was pared by 0 bases and J by 10 bases, with 18 bases between. CDR1 is LNHNV, CDR2 YYDKDF, per germline (reference sequence). CDR3 length: 15 amino acids.

This chain links TRBV5-1 with TRBJ2-7, with TRBD2 matching 8 bases. The CDR3 is made up of 18 amino acids. Trimming cost V 4 bases and J 3 bases; bases outside gene matches: 18. Germline CDR1 is SGHRS and CDR2 is YFSETQ. CDR3 bases: TGCGCCAGCAGCCCCGCCGCAAGGCTAGCGGGTGGGAACTACGAGCAGTACTTC. It translates to CASSPAARLAGGNYEQYF.

The V gene is TRBV2, the J gene TRBJ2-7, with 8 bases matching TRBD2. V lost 5 bases and J lost 7; bases outside the gene matches: 4. Germline V gene data show CDR1 as SNHLY and CDR2 as FYNNEI. The CDR3 is 12 residues long. The chain's CDR3 is CASSTGLAEQYF. The CDR3 nucleotides are TGTGCCAGCAGTACTGGACTAGCTGAGCAGTACTTC.

V gene TRBV19 combines with J gene TRBJ2-2; the D is unclear. The CDR3 is 12 amino acids. Between the trimmed V and J ends, which lost 5 bases and 7 bases, there was a span of 8 bases. Germline V CDR1 and CDR2: LNHDA, SQIVND (reference sequence). CDR3 sequence: CASSRDFGELFF. CDR3 nucleotides: TGTGCCAGTAGTCGAGATTTCGGGGAGCTGTTTTTT.

J is TRBJ1-2 and V is TRBV6-6, with D possibly TRBD1 on 6 matching bases. The germline V gene encodes CDR1 MNHNY and CDR2 SVGAGI (reference sequence). The CDR3 contains 15 residues. The germline V and J ends were trimmed by 5 bases and 1 base, with 14 bases remaining between them. The CDR3 sequence: CASSLRDNNNYGYTF. The DNA for the CDR3 is TGTGCCAGCAGTCTCCGGGACAACAATAACTATGGCTACACCTTC.

The CDR3 is CASSLPGSSGAFF. For the CDR3, the DNA is TGTGCCAGCAGCCTACCGGGGTCCTCGGGAGCTTTCTTT. The chain combines TRBV7-9 with TRBJ1-1; D is unresolved. The ends were cut back, 5 bases at V and 10 bases at J, with 17 bases in the middle. Germline loops: CDR1 SEHNR, CDR2 FQNEAQ (reference sequence). This CDR3 comprises 13 residues. Based on the CDR3 plus reference TRBV7-9 and TRBJ1-1, the full variable domain is DTGVSQNPRHKITKRGQNVTFRCDPISEHNRLYWYRQTLGQGPEFLTYFQNEAQLEKSRLLSDRFSAERPKGSFSTLEIQRTEQGDSAMYLCASSLPGSSGAFFGQGTRLTVV.

The chain links TRBV30 to TRBJ1-1, with TRBD1 identical over 8 bases. The germline V gene encodes CDR1 GTSNPN and CDR2 SVGIG (reference sequence). The junction had 13 bases not matched to a gene; V was cut back by 1 base and J by 3 bases. The CDR3 is made up of 17 amino acids. The chain's CDR3 is CAWSAWELQTGDTEAFF. In nucleotides, the CDR3 is TGTGCCTGGAGTGCCTGGGAGCTTCAGACAGGGGACACTGAAGCTTTCTTT.

This clone was seen only a few times. The chain is built from TRBV19 and TRBJ1-1; the D gene is possibly TRBD1 (5 bases). Per the germline V gene, CDR1 is LNHDA and CDR2 is SQIVND (reference sequence). V was pared by 7 bases and J by 1 base, with 10 bases between. This CDR3 comprises 13 residues. The DNA for the CDR3 is TGTGCCAGTACCGTGGGGGGGAACACTGAAGCTTTCTTT. This translates into CASTVGGNTEAFF.

V usage is TRBV6-1 and J usage is TRBJ1-3; 9 nucleotides line up with TRBD1. This CDR3 spans 14 amino acids. CDR1 is MNHNS, CDR2 SASEGT, per germline. Trimming at V came to 7 bases and at J to 11 bases, leaving 12 bases not matched to a gene. Here the CDR3 DNA reads TGTGCCAGCACCGGGACAGGGCACGGCGAGGCCATATATTTT. It encodes CASTGTGHGEAIYF.

In its sample, this clone was seen once. The CDR3 here is CASSLGRTLVQGYYEQYF. The CDR3 DNA reads as TGTGCCAGCAGCTTGGGCCGAACTTTAGTACAGGGGTACTACGAGCAGTACTTC. The chain carries TRBV5-4 and TRBJ2-7; TRBD1 agrees at 7 bases. The germline gives CDR1 SGHNT, CDR2 YYREEE (reference sequence). CDR3 length: 18 residues. Unmatched junction bases numbered 15, after V lost 0 bases and J lost 3 bases.

The chain couples TRBV4-3 to TRBJ2-3; TRBD2 matches 12 bases. The CDR3 consists of 18 residues. V dropped 0 bases and J dropped 6; count of bases not matched to a gene: 10. Looked up from germline, CDR1 is LGHNA and CDR2 is YSLEER. The CDR3: CASSQDRASGRAEDTQYF. The CDR3 coding sequence is TGCGCCAGCAGCCAAGATCGGGCTAGCGGGAGGGCCGAGGATACGCAGTATTTT.

This sequence joins TRBV7-9 and TRBJ1-2; D uncertain. Germline V gives CDR1 SEHNR, CDR2 FQNEAQ (reference sequence). The ends were cut back, 1 base at V and 8 bases at J, with 14 bases in the middle. This CDR3 contains 14 residues. CDR3 amino acids: CASSLEGGQRGYTF. The CDR3 DNA is TGTGCCAGCAGCTTAGAGGGCGGCCAAAGGGGCTACACCTTC. The variable domain in full, with the rest retrieved from reference TRBV7-9 and TRBJ1-2, is DTGVSQNPRHKITKRGQNVTFRCDPISEHNRLYWYRQTLGQGPEFLTYFQNEAQLEKSRLLSDRFSAERPKGSFSTLEIQRTEQGDSAMYLCASSLEGGQRGYTFGSGTRLTVV.

This chain joins TRBV5-1 and TRBJ1-5; no firm D call. This CDR3 is 15 amino acids long. Germline CDR1 SGHRS, CDR2 YFSETQ. Trimming shortened V by 0 bases and J by 2 bases, and 9 bases separated the two germline ends. The CDR3 DNA is TGCGCCAGCAGCTTGGGCCAAAATGGCAATCAGCCCCAGCATTTT. It yields the protein CASSLGQNGNQPQHF.

The chain combines TRBV18 with TRBJ2-1, with a weak D call TRBD2 (6 bases). Germline V lookup: CDR1 KGHSH, CDR2 LQKENI. This CDR3 spans 14 amino acids. Trimming cost V 3 bases and J 9 bases, with 15 bases left between them. In DNA, the CDR3 is TGTGCCAGCTCACCCGGGAGAATCACTGGTGAGCAGTTCTTC. Translated: CASSPGRITGEQFF.

About this clone itself: Within the sample, other DNA sequences also encode this same CDR3. This chain uses TRBV15 with TRBJ2-7; D remains ambiguous. CDR3 length equals 13 residues. Trimming took off 0 bases at V and 3 bases at J, with 6 bases between the two ends. CDR1 and CDR2 (germline): LNHNV, YYDKDF (reference sequence). The CDR3 DNA reads TGTGCCACCAGCAGAGACTTAAGCTACGAGCAGTACTTC. It specifies CATSRDLSYEQYF.

A few counts support this clone. This rearrangement joins TRBV7-9 to TRBJ2-7, with TRBD1 identical over 10 bases. The CDR3 runs to 14 residues. V gave up 3 bases and J gave up 3 bases; unmatched junction bases: 2. Germline loops: CDR1 SEHNR, CDR2 FQNEAQ (reference sequence). The CDR3 DNA follows: TGTGCCAGCAGCTTCGGGACAGGGGACTACGAGCAGTACTTC. Protein: CASSFGTGDYEQYF.

The chain is built from TRBV16 and TRBJ1-2; TRBD1 might be the D (6 bases). V was clipped by 4 bases and J by 2 bases, with 8 bases between them. This CDR3 comprises 13 residues. The germline gives CDR1 KGHSY, CDR2 FQNENV. The CDR3 DNA sequence: TGTGCCAGCAGCCCTGGACAGAACTATGGCTACACCTTC. Translation: CASSPGQNYGYTF.

V is TRBV6-6 and J is TRBJ2-1, with 7 bases identical to TRBD1. The ends lost 5 bases at V and 6 bases at J; junction bases unmatched: 4. This CDR3 has 13 residues. Germline V gives CDR1 MNHNY, CDR2 SVGAGI (reference sequence). In nucleotides, the CDR3 is TGTGCCAGCAGTCCAGGACAGGTCAATGAGCAGTTCTTC. Its translation: CASSPGQVNEQFF.

The V call is TRBV5-4, the J call TRBJ2-5, with no clear D. Germline V lookup: CDR1 SGHNT, CDR2 YYREEE (reference sequence). With 3 bases removed from V and 0 bases from J, the gap between germline ends came to 12 bases. The CDR3 loop spans 15 amino acids. The CDR3 sequence: CASSYTLKYQETQYF. DNA for the CDR3: TGTGCCAGCAGCTATACCCTTAAATACCAAGAGACCCAGTACTTC.

The rearrangement joins TRBV5-5 to TRBJ1-2; 7 bases are a match to TRBD1. There are 15 residues in the CDR3. Germline V gives CDR1 SGHKS, CDR2 YYEKEE (reference sequence). After removal of 5 bases from V and 8 bases from J, the junction contained 15 bases not matched to a gene. CDR3 sequence (DNA): TGTGCCAGCAGTTGGACAGGCACCCTTAGTCTGGGCTACACCTTC. Translation gives CASSWTGTLSLGYTF.